This T cell receptor beta chain was profiled in a study of vaccination and CD4 T cells after COVID-19. About the study: Collection of post-vaccine samples followed dose two by a median around 72 days, spanning a range of 14 to 241. Overlapping spike peptides from SARS-CoV-2, HCoV-NL63, HCoV-OC43 and HCoV-229E served to stimulate the cells.

The CDR3 runs 13 residues. Per the germline V gene, CDR1 is MNHEY and CDR2 is SVGEGT. V lost 7 bases, J lost 9 bases, and 16 bases lay in between. This clonotype turned up a few times. Antigen: not known. Treatment specified: roughly nine-day PBMC culture with coronavirus spike peptide pools or control peptides (ViraFEST assay). ViraFEST grew antigen-specific T cells using peptide pools, then sequenced TCRs. With the Oncomine TCR Beta short-read assay, DNA from cultured CD4+ T cells was sequenced. Via MiXCR, TCRdb re-called the PCR reads, giving one row per CDR3 protein. The sample gives approximately 15,000 distinct CDR3 sequences, 61% of which show up once; roughly 10% is in the top ten.

The sample was CD4+ T cells from blood, cultured in vitro. The rearrangement uses TRBV6-2 or TRBV6-3 and TRBJ1-5; a weak D match, TRBD1 (6 bases). The TCR sequence derives from a human donor who had recovered from COVID-19. CDR3 loop: CASTQTGLGPQHF. In DNA, the CDR3 is TGTGCCAGCACCCAGACAGGCCTCGGGCCCCAGCATTTT.